This T cell receptor (beta chain) appears in the sequencing data of a study of molecular identifiers for immune sequencing clone quantification. TCRdb reanalysed the PCR reads using MiXCR and keeps one entry per CDR3 protein. This table holds 65,000 or so distinct CDR3 sequences, approximately 18% found once. This clonotype was picked up many times. The CDR3 totals 13 residues. The germline V gene encodes CDR1 SQVTM and CDR2 ANQGSEA. V dropped 4 bases and J dropped 0 bases, with 10 bases sitting between them. Sequencing was carried out using naive CD8+ T cells from blood, with Jurkat cell RNA spiked in. Indicated subset: FACS-sorted CD8+CD4-CCR7+CD45RA+ naive T cells. This chain links TRBV29-1 with TRBJ2-7, with a possible D match to TRBD2 (5 bases). The clonotype originates from a human donor in good health. Some libraries in this study had Jurkat cell RNA spiked in. The CDR3 DNA reads TGCAGCGTTGTTTTCGGGATCTCCTACGAGCAGTACTTC. Translated, it gives CSVVFGISYEQYF.